These T cell receptor beta chains were read from a single sample in a study of human T cells and chemical hapten exposure. TCRdb itself ran the RACE reads through MiXCR, one entry per CDR3 protein. The sample records around 190,000 distinct CDR3 sequences, about a fifth being singletons. The source was whole blood, collected in connection with sensitization to the hapten diphenylcyclopropenone (DPC). These receptors originate from a woman between 45 and 65 years old with alopecia areata. Some clones in this sample may be carry-over from other donors' samples. Each CDR3 is given with its conserved first and last residue. Each record gives: CDR3 protein, V gene, J gene.

CDR3aa: CASSSDLFTTDTQYF; v_gene: TRBV11-1; j_gene: TRBJ2-3
CDR3aa: CASSQDPAGWGDTQYF; v_gene: TRBV4-2; j_gene: TRBJ2-3
CDR3aa: CASSSVDTGVGEQYF; v_gene: TRBV5-1; j_gene: TRBJ2-7
CDR3aa: CASSWEQGVWNEQFF; v_gene: TRBV5-1; j_gene: TRBJ2-1
CDR3aa: CSASRGTPFYEQYF; v_gene: TRBV20-1; j_gene: TRBJ2-7
CDR3aa: CATRLDQTQETQYF; v_gene: TRBV2; j_gene: TRBJ2-5
CDR3aa: CASSSTSGNYEQFF; v_gene: TRBV7-2; j_gene: TRBJ2-1
CDR3aa: CASSDIAGALGEQFF; v_gene: TRBV10-2; j_gene: TRBJ2-1
CDR3aa: CSVEYGRLYNEQFF; v_gene: TRBV29-1; j_gene: TRBJ2-1
CDR3aa: CASSFGLGREGNEQFF; v_gene: TRBV11-3; j_gene: TRBJ2-1
CDR3aa: CSVYLQRNTGELFF; v_gene: TRBV29-1; j_gene: TRBJ2-2
CDR3aa: CASSLDNGSPEAFF; v_gene: TRBV7-9; j_gene: TRBJ1-1
CDR3aa: CASGRETEAFF; v_gene: TRBV12-3/TRBV12-4; j_gene: TRBJ1-1
CDR3aa: CSVRQVTTDTQYF; v_gene: TRBV29-1; j_gene: TRBJ2-3
CDR3aa: CASSHLSLQGHEQFF; v_gene: TRBV3-1; j_gene: TRBJ2-1
CDR3aa: CASSEWGTTQETQYF; v_gene: TRBV10-1; j_gene: TRBJ2-5
CDR3aa: CSAMVPGSSPLHF; v_gene: TRBV20-1; j_gene: TRBJ1-6
CDR3aa: CSVGGSGYNEQFF; v_gene: TRBV29-1; j_gene: TRBJ2-1
CDR3aa: CASSDRTIYF; v_gene: TRBV12-3/TRBV12-4; j_gene: TRBJ1-3
CDR3aa: CASRPKLRDCLFCEQYF; v_gene: TRBV12-2; j_gene: TRBJ2-7
CDR3aa: CASSQDGSRGDYTF; v_gene: TRBV3-1; j_gene: TRBJ1-2
CDR3aa: CASSFYGQGADYEQYF; v_gene: TRBV27; j_gene: TRBJ2-7
CDR3aa: CAISQEPQGTQYF; v_gene: TRBV10-3; j_gene: TRBJ2-5
CDR3aa: CASSLSVGYTF; v_gene: TRBV6-6; j_gene: TRBJ1-2
CDR3aa: CSAIGPGLRIYNEQFF; v_gene: TRBV20-1; j_gene: TRBJ2-1
CDR3aa: CASSLQGVGNQPQHF; v_gene: TRBV7-9; j_gene: TRBJ1-5
CDR3aa: CASSFRSGSSTGELFF; v_gene: TRBV5-1; j_gene: TRBJ2-2
CDR3aa: CASSFFSKLTGELFF; v_gene: TRBV12-3/TRBV12-4; j_gene: TRBJ2-2
CDR3aa: CASSYSFSSSYNSPLHF; v_gene: TRBV6-2/TRBV6-3; j_gene: TRBJ1-6
CDR3aa: CASGRTAGVYNEQFF; v_gene: TRBV11-2; j_gene: TRBJ2-1
CDR3aa: CASSLGLAGGLSYEQYF; v_gene: TRBV5-1; j_gene: TRBJ2-7
CDR3aa: CASSESREGSTDTQYF; v_gene: TRBV10-2; j_gene: TRBJ2-3
CDR3aa: CSVVRGLNTEAFF; v_gene: TRBV29-1; j_gene: TRBJ1-1
CDR3aa: CASSQALYSPLHF; v_gene: TRBV4-1; j_gene: TRBJ1-6
CDR3aa: CSVIHRPETGELFF; v_gene: TRBV29-1; j_gene: TRBJ2-2